A single T cell receptor beta chain is shown here with its context. The primer mix had 60 Vbeta and 13 Jbeta primers. This table comes from immunoSEQ multiplex PCR, and its TCRdb copy is limited to in-frame clones, with some not included. The sample records 150,000 to 200,000 clones, 72% being singletons. The data were obtained in a study of cytomegalovirus exposure and HLA in healthy donors. This CDR3 region has 15 residues. Trimming pared 5 bases from V and 0 bases from J, leaving 11 bases between. Germline V gives CDR1 SGHAT, CDR2 FQNNGV. The origin of this receptor is a human donor in good health. The specimen was PBMCs. The chain uses TRBV11-2 and TRBJ1-3; possibly TRBD1 for D (6 bases). The chain's CDR3 is CASSPGQNSGNTIYF. The CDR3 region has the DNA TGTGCCAGCAGCCCCGGACAGAACTCTGGAAACACCATATATTTT.